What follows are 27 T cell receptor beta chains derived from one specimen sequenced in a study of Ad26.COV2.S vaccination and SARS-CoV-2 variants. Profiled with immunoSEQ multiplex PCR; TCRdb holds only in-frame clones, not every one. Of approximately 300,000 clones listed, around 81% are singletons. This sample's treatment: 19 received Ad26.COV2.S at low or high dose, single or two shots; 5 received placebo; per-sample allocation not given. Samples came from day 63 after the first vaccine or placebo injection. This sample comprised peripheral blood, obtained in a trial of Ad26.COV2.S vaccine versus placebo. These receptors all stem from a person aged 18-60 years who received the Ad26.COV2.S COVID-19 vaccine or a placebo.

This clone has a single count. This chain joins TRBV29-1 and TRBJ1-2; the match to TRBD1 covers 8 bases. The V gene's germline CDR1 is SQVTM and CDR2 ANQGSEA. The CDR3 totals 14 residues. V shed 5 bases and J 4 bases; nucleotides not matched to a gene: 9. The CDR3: CSVSNRDRIYGYTF. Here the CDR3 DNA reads TGCAGCGTTTCGAACCGGGACAGGATCTATGGCTACACCTTC. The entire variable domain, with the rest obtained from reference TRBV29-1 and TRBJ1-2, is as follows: SAVISQKPSRDICQRGTSLTIQCQVDSQVTMMFWYRQQPGQSLTLIATANQGSEATYESGFVIDKFPISRPNLTFSTLTVSNMSPEDSSIYLCSVSNRDRIYGYTFGSGTRLTVV.

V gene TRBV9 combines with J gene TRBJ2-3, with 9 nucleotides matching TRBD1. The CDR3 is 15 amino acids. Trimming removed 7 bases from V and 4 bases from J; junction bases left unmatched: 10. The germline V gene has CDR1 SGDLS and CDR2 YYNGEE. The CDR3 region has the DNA TGTGCCAGCGGCGGGGGAGGGACAGGGTCAGATACGCAGTATTTT. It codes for CASGGGGTGSDTQYF.

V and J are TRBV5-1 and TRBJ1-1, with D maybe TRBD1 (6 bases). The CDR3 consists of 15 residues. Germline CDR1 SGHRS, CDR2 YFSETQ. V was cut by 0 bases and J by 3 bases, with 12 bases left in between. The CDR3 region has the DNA TGCGCCAGCAGCTTGGACTCAGGGGTATACACTGAAGCTTTCTTT. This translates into CASSLDSGVYTEAFF.

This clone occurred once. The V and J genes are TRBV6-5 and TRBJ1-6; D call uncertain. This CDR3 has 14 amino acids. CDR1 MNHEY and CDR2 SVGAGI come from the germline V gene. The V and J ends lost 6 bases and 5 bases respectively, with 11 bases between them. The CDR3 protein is CASSSGRHNSPLHF. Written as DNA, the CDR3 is TGTGCCAGCAGCTCCGGCAGACATAATTCACCCCTCCACTTT.

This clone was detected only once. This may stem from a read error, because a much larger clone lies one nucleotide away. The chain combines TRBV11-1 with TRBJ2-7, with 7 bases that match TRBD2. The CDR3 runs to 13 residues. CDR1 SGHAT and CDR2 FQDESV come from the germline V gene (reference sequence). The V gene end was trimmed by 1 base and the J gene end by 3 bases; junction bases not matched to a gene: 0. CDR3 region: CASSLGDYYEQYF. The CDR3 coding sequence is TGTGCCAGCAGCTTAGGGGACTACTACGAGCAGTACTTC.

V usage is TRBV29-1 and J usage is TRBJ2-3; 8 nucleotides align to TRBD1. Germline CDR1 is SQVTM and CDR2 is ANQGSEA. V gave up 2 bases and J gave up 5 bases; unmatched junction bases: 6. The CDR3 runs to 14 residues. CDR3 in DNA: TGCAGCGTTGAAAGTCGACAGGGGAGAGATACGCAGTATTTT. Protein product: CSVESRQGRDTQYF.

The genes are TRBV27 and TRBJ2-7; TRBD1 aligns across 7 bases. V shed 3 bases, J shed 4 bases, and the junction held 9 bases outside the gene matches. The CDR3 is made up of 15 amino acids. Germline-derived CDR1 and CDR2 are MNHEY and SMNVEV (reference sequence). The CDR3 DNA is TGTGCCAGCAGTTTGTGGGACAGAGGGTTATACGAGCAGTACTTC. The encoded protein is CASSLWDRGLYEQYF.

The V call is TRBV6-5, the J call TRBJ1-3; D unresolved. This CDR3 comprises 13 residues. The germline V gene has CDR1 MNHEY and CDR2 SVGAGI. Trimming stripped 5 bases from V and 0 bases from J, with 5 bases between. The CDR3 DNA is TGTGCCAGCAGTACTAACTCTGGAAACACCATATATTTT. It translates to CASSTNSGNTIYF.

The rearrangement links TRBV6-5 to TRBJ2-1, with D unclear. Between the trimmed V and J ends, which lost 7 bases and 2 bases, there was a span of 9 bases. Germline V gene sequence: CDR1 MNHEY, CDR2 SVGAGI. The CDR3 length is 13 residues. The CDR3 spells CASTGRTYNEQFF. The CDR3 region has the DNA TGTGCCAGCACAGGACGGACCTACAATGAGCAGTTCTTC.

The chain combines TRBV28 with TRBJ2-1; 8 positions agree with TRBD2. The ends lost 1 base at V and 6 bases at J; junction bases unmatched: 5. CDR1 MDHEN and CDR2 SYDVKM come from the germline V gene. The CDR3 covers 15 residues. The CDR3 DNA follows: TGTGCCAGCAGTTTATTGACTAGCGAGTTCAATGAGCAGTTCTTC. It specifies CASSLLTSEFNEQFF.

For the CDR3, the DNA is TGTGCCAGCAGTTTATTTCCGGGACAGGGGGCCACCTTCACATACGAGCAGTACTTC. Its protein is CASSLFPGQGATFTYEQYF. This chain uses TRBV28 with TRBJ2-7, with 12 bases lining up with TRBD1. Germline lookup yields CDR1 MDHEN and CDR2 SYDVKM. Trimming cost V 1 base and J 4 bases; bases outside gene matches: 14. The CDR3 contains 19 residues.

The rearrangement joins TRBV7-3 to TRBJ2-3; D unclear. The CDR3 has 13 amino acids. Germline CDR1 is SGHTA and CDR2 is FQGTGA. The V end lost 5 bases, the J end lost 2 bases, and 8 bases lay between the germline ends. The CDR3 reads CASSPGPTDTQYF. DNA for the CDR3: TGTGCCAGCAGCCCGGGCCCCACAGATACGCAGTATTTT.

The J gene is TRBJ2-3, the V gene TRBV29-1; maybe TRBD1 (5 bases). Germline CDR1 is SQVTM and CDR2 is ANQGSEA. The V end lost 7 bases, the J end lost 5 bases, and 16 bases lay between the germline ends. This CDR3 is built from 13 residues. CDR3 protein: CSELLGLGDTQYF. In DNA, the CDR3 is TGCAGCGAATTGCTGGGGCTTGGAGATACGCAGTATTTT.

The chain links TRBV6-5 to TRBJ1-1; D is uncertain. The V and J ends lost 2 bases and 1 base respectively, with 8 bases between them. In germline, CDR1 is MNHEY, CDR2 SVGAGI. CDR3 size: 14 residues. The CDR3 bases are TGTGCCAGCAGTTACAGAGAGGCGAACACTGAAGCTTTCTTT. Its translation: CASSYREANTEAFF.

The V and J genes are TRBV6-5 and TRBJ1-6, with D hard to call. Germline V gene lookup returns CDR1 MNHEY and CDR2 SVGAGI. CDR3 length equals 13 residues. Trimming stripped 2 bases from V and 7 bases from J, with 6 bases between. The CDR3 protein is CASSYGENSPLHF. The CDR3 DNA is TGTGCCAGCAGTTACGGGGAAAATTCACCCCTCCACTTT.

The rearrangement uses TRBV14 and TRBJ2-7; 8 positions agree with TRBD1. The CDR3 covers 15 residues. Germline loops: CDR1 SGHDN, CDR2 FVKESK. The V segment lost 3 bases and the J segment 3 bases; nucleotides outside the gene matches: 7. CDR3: CASSQDQGAFYEQYF. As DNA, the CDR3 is TGTGCCAGCAGCCAGGACCAGGGGGCGTTCTACGAGCAGTACTTC.

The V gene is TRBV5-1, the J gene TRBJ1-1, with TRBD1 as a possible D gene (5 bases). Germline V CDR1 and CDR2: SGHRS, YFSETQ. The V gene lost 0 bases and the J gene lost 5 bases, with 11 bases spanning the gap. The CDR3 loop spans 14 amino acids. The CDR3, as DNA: TGCGCCAGCAGCTTGGTTTTGGGGGAGACTGAAGCTTTCTTT. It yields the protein CASSLVLGETEAFF.

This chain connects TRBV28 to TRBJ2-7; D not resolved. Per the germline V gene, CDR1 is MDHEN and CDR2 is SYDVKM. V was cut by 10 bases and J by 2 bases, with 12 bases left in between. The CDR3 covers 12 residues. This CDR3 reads CATRSGPYEQYF. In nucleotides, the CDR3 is TGTGCCACCCGTTCTGGCCCCTACGAGCAGTACTTC.

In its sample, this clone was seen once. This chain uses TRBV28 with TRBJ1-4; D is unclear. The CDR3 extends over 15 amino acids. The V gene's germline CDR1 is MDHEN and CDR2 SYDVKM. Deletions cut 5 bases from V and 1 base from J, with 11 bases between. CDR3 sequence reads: CASSNVGKTNEKLFF. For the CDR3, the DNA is TGTGCCAGCAGTAACGTAGGGAAAACTAATGAAAAACTGTTTTTT.

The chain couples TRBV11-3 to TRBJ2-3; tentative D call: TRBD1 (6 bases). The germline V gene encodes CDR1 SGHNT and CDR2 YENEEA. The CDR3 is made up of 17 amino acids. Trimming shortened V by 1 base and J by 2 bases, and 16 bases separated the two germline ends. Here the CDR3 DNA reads TGTGCCAGCAGCTTAGGAGGTTGGGACACATACACAGATACGCAGTATTTT. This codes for CASSLGGWDTYTDTQYF.

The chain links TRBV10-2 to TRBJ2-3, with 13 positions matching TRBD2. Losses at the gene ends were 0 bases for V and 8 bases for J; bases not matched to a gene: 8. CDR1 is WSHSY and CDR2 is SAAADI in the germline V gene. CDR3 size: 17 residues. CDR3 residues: CASSESDGTSGDATQYF. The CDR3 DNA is TGCGCCAGCAGTGAGTCGGATGGGACTAGCGGGGATGCTACGCAGTATTTT.

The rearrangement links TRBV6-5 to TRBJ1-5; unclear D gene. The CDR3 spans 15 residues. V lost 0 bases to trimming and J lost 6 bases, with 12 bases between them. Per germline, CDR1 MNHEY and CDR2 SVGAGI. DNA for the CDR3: TGTGCCAGCAGTTACTCGATCGATGGAGGTCAGCCCCAGCATTTT. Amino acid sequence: CASSYSIDGGQPQHF.

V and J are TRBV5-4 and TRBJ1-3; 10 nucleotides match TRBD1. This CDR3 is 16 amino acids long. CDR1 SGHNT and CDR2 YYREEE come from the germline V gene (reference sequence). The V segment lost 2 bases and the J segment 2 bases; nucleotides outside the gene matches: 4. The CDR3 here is CASSFDRGQAGNTIYF. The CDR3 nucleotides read TGTGCCAGCAGCTTCGACAGGGGGCAGGCTGGAAACACCATATATTTT. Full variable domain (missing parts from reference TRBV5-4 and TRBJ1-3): ETGVTQSPTHLIKTRGQQVTLRCSSQSGHNTVSWYQQALGQGPQFIFQYYREEENGRGNFPPRFSGLQFPNYSSELNVNALELDDSALYLCASSFDRGQAGNTIYFGEGSWLTVV.

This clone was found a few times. As DNA, the CDR3 is TGCGCCAGCAGCTTGGATTTGGGGGCTGGGTATGAAAAACTGTTTTTT. It yields the protein CASSLDLGAGYEKLFF. The rearrangement links TRBV5-1 to TRBJ1-4; D is possibly TRBD1 (6 bases). Trimming took off 0 bases at V and 6 bases at J, with 15 bases between the two ends. The germline V gene encodes CDR1 SGHRS and CDR2 YFSETQ. CDR3 length equals 16 residues.

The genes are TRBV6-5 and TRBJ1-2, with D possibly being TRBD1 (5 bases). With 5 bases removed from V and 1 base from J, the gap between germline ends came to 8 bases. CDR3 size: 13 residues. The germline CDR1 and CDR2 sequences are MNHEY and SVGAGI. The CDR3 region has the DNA TGTGCCAGCAGTACGACAGATAACTATGGCTACACCTTC. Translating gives CASSTTDNYGYTF.

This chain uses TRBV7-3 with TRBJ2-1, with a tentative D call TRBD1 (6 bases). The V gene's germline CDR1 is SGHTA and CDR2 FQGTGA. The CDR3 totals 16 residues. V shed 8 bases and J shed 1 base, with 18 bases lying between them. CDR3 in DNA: TGTGCCAGCTCCCCCCGGGACACCAATTCCTACAATGAGCAGTTCTTC. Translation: CASSPRDTNSYNEQFF.

The CDR3 sequence: CASSLPQVTTGELFF. CDR3 nucleotides: TGTGCCAGCAGCTTACCTCAGGTGACCACCGGGGAGCTGTTTTTT. The gene calls are TRBV7-9 and TRBJ2-2; D not certain. Germline V CDR1 and CDR2: SEHNR, FQNEAQ (reference sequence). The CDR3 has 15 residues. V was cut by 2 bases and J by 4 bases, with 11 bases left in between.